One sample yielded the 12 T cell receptor beta chains listed below, sequenced in a study of beta chain features in type 1 diabetes. General study points: Type 1 diabetes patients showed a moderate but significant shortening of TCRB CDR3s in all four CD4+ subsets.

Expressed TCRB transcripts were sequenced because the entire RNA isolate underwent reverse transcription. The protocol was immunoSEQ multiplex PCR, while the TCRdb copy is restricted to in-frame clones and leaves out a portion. Of around 650,000 clones listed, about an eighth are singletons. Antigens for these TCRs are unknown. The sequencing sample was made of naive CD4+ T cells from blood. The receptors here all came from a man aged 25 to 45 with type 1 diabetes.

The CDR3: CASSLGDNSPLHF. The CDR3, as DNA: TGCGCCAGCAGCTTGGGTGATAATTCACCCCTCCACTTT. This chain joins TRBV5-1 and TRBJ1-6, with D hard to call. The CDR3 has 13 amino acids. V was clipped by 0 bases and J by 5 bases, with 3 bases between them. Germline values: CDR1 SGHRS, CDR2 YFSETQ.

In this sample, this clone turned up a few times. The chain uses TRBV2 and TRBJ2-7, with D tentatively TRBD1 (6 bases). CDR1 and CDR2 (germline): SNHLY, FYNNEI. V lost 5 bases and J 4 bases, leaving 15 bases between the germline ends. The CDR3 covers 14 residues. The CDR3 bases are TGTGCCAGCAGTCCAGGGGTGGTACCGTACGAGCAGTACTTC. Protein sequence: CASSPGVVPYEQYF.

This clone was recorded a few times. The CDR3 spells CASSSDREDTQYF. CDR3 nucleotides: TGTGCCAGCAGCTCGGACAGGGAAGATACGCAGTATTTT. The V gene is TRBV7-2, the J gene TRBJ2-3, with 8 bases fitting TRBD1. Germline values: CDR1 SGHTA, CDR2 FQGNSA. The CDR3 runs 13 residues. V gave up 4 bases and J gave up 5 bases; unmatched junction bases: 2.

V and J are TRBV29-1 and TRBJ1-1; the D gene is possibly TRBD1 (5 bases). V lost 6 bases and J 4 bases, leaving 15 bases between the germline ends. The CDR3 totals 13 residues. Germline CDR1 SQVTM, CDR2 ANQGSEA. The CDR3 sequence is CSVQGRPLTEAFF. The CDR3 DNA sequence: TGCAGCGTGCAGGGCAGACCGCTCACTGAAGCTTTCTTT.

J is TRBJ1-4 and V is TRBV19; D is unclear. The germline V and J ends were trimmed by 5 bases and 5 bases, with 12 bases remaining between them. CDR1 is LNHDA, CDR2 SQIVND, per germline (reference sequence). The CDR3 length is 14 residues. The CDR3 coding sequence is TGTGCCAGTAGTCCCCGTGACGGAAATGAAAAACTGTTTTTT. It encodes CASSPRDGNEKLFF.

This clone has a handful of counts. The chain combines TRBV11-2 with TRBJ2-2; the D gene is possibly TRBD1 (7 bases). Trimming stripped 4 bases from V and 3 bases from J, with 15 bases between. The germline V gene encodes CDR1 SGHAT and CDR2 FQNNGV. The CDR3 extends over 16 amino acids. CDR3 nucleotide sequence: TGTGCCAGCAGCTCCCAGCAGGGGGGATACACCGGGGAGCTGTTTTTT. It yields the protein CASSSQQGGYTGELFF.

This clone was counted between two and nine times. This may come from a read error, since a much larger clone is one base off. Other DNA sequences in this specimen translate into the identical CDR3. The rearrangement uses TRBV7-2 and TRBJ1-3; D uncertain. Trimming left V 5 bases short and J 1 base short, with 6 bases between. The V gene's germline CDR1 is SGHTA and CDR2 FQGNSA. This CDR3 has 13 amino acids. DNA for the CDR3: TGTGCCAGCAGCCTAGGGTCTGGAAACACCATATATTTT. Amino acids: CASSLGSGNTIYF. The entire variable domain, with the rest obtained from reference TRBV7-2 and TRBJ1-3, is as follows: GAGVSQSPSNKVTEKGKDVELRCDPISGHTALYWYRQSLGQGLEFLIYFQGNSAPDKSGLPSDRFSAERTGGSVSTLTIQRTQQEDSAVYLCASSLGSGNTIYFGEGSWLTVV.

Note on this clone: An end of the junction does not agree with germline; a read error may underlie this. The chain uses TRBV27 and TRBJ2-7; D is perhaps TRBD1 (6 bases). This CDR3 region has 15 residues. Per the germline V gene, CDR1 is MNHEY and CDR2 is SMNVEV (reference sequence). The CDR3: CASSSYRVRAYEQYF. The CDR3 bases are TGTGCCAGCAGTTCATACAGGGTTAGGGCCTATGAGCAGTACTTC.

The V call is TRBV4-3, the J call TRBJ1-4; D is possibly TRBD1 (6 bases). The CDR3 length is 14 residues. Deletions cut 0 bases from V and 8 bases from J, with 10 bases between. Germline CDR1 and CDR2: LGHNA and YSLEER. CDR3 protein: CASSQDRGEEKLFF. In nucleotides, the CDR3 is TGCGCCAGCAGCCAAGACAGGGGTGAAGAAAAACTGTTTTTT.

The rearrangement uses TRBV29-1 and TRBJ1-1; D is undetermined. Germline CDR1 and CDR2: SQVTM and ANQGSEA. V was pared by 7 bases and J by 6 bases, with 15 bases between. This CDR3 has 12 amino acids. CDR3 nucleotides: TGCAGCGCAAGCCCATTGACGGCTGAAGCTTTCTTT. It encodes CSASPLTAEAFF.

In its sample, this clone was seen a few times. The chain has TRBV20-1 and TRBJ2-5; D possibly corresponds to TRBD2 (5 bases). CDR3 length equals 11 residues. Trimming took off 6 bases at V and 5 bases at J, with 10 bases between the two ends. The germline CDR1 and CDR2 sequences are DFQATT and SNEGSKA (reference sequence). Here the CDR3 reads CSAPGEETQYF. The CDR3 coding sequence is TGCAGTGCGCCCGGGGAGGAGACCCAGTACTTC.

The chain couples TRBV30 to TRBJ1-6; 10 bases fit TRBD1. V trimming: 4 bases; J trimming: 0 bases; junction bases outside the gene matches: 12. The CDR3 loop spans 19 amino acids. CDR1 is GTSNPN and CDR2 is SVGIG in the germline V gene (reference sequence). In nucleotides, the CDR3 is TGTGCCTGGAACCTAGGCCCGGGACAGGGGAGCTCCTATAATTCACCCCTCCACTTT. Its protein is CAWNLGPGQGSSYNSPLHF.